These 15 T cell receptor beta chains were sequenced from one sample in a study of blood T cell repertoires in COVID-19 (dated by TCRdb to the early 2020s). Preparation of the library involved the immunoSEQ multiplex PCR assay. Held by TCRdb, this immuneACCESS table contains in-frame sequences only and omits some clones. Under half of the omission traces to an unresolved V gene where checked; the cause of the rest is unknown. The sample has about 230,000 clones on record, about 85% of them singletons. The ten largest clones add up to about 12% of the sample. Sample: peripheral blood. The receptor source for this set is a woman aged 18-35 years who had recovered from COVID-19.

This clone was detected once. The V and J genes are TRBV24-1 and TRBJ2-5; D is uncertain. The CDR3 consists of 14 residues. Trimming took 1 base from V and 4 from J, leaving 9 bases between them. Germline CDR1 KGHDR, CDR2 SFDVKD. CDR3 protein: CATSDLGDLETQYF. The CDR3 DNA follows: TGTGCCACCAGTGATTTAGGAGACTTAGAGACCCAGTACTTC.

The sample holds one count of this clone. The CDR3 nucleotides are TGTGCCACCAGTGATTTGACGGGAGGATCCTACAATGAGCAGTTCTTC. Protein product: CATSDLTGGSYNEQFF. The V call is TRBV24-1, the J call TRBJ2-1; 7 bases are shared with TRBD2. The CDR3 spans 16 residues. CDR1 KGHDR and CDR2 SFDVKD come from the germline V gene. V was clipped by 0 bases and J by 1 base; unmatched bases: 2.

CDR3 DNA sequence: TGTGCCAGCAGCTGGGACAGTATGAACACTGAAGCTTTCTTT. It specifies CASSWDSMNTEAFF. The chain combines TRBV3-1 (or the pseudogene TRBV3-2) with TRBJ1-1; 7 positions agree with TRBD1. There are 14 residues in the CDR3. The germline V gene has CDR1 LGHDT and CDR2 YNNKEL (reference sequence). J was trimmed by 0 bases and V by 5 bases; bases with no gene match: 3.

J is TRBJ2-5 and V is TRBV9; 7 bases are shared with TRBD2. J was trimmed by 3 bases and V by 3 bases; bases with no gene match: 5. Germline assignment: CDR1 SGDLS and CDR2 YYNGEE. The CDR3 sequence is 14 residues long. The CDR3 bases are TGTGCCAGCAGCGCTTGGGGGGGAGAAGAGACCCAGTACTTC. It codes for CASSAWGGEETQYF.

The chain joins TRBV5-8 to TRBJ1-2; D is unresolved. V lost 5 bases to trimming and J lost 3 bases, with 17 bases between them. The CDR3 runs to 15 residues. Germline CDR1 is SGHTS and CDR2 is YDEGEE. The CDR3 DNA reads TGTGCCAGCAGACAGCCCCCGGGAGCTCACTATGGCTACACCTTC. This translates into CASRQPPGAHYGYTF.

The chain joins TRBV7-8 to TRBJ2-1; D uncertain. Trimming took 0 bases from V and 6 from J, leaving 9 bases between them. Looked up from germline, CDR1 is SGHVS and CDR2 is FQNEAQ. CDR3 size: 14 residues. The CDR3 bases are TGTGCCAGCAGCTTAGCGCTGTCGGGCAATGAGCAGTTCTTC. It translates to CASSLALSGNEQFF.

V gene TRBV6-5 combines with J gene TRBJ2-1; D might be TRBD2 (5 bases). Germline V lookup: CDR1 MNHEY, CDR2 SVGAGI. V shed 6 bases and J shed 7 bases, with 10 bases lying between them. The CDR3 consists of 12 residues. This CDR3 reads CASSDYLNEQFF. CDR3 DNA: TGTGCCAGCAGCGACTACCTAAATGAGCAGTTCTTC.

The genes are TRBV25-1 and TRBJ1-4, with a tentative D call TRBD1 (5 bases). This CDR3 has 15 residues. Germline V gene sequence: CDR1 MGHDK, CDR2 SYGVNS. The ends were cut back, 0 bases at V and 8 bases at J, with 13 bases in the middle. The CDR3: CASSEYGQGGEKLFF. The CDR3 coding sequence is TGTGCCAGCAGTGAATATGGGCAGGGTGGGGAAAAACTGTTTTTT.

The chain is built from TRBV6-2 or TRBV6-3 and TRBJ2-4; TRBD2 agrees at 9 bases. The CDR3 has 15 residues. Looked up from germline, CDR1 is MNHEY and CDR2 is SVGEGT. J gave up 6 bases and V 4 bases, and 7 bases lay outside the gene matches. The CDR3 loop is CASSFGGRGINIQYF. As DNA, the CDR3 is TGTGCCAGCAGTTTCGGCGGGAGGGGTATAAACATTCAGTACTTC.

This clone has only one observation. The chain recombines TRBV27 with TRBJ2-1; 10 bases align to TRBD2. Trimming at V came to 2 bases and at J to 4 bases, leaving 2 bases not matched to a gene. The CDR3 length is 15 residues. Looked up from germline, CDR1 is MNHEY and CDR2 is SMNVEV (reference sequence). The CDR3 DNA reads TGTGCCAGCAGTTTAGATAGCGGGGGGTACAATGAGCAGTTCTTC. As protein: CASSLDSGGYNEQFF.

A single count supports this clone. J is TRBJ2-1 and V is TRBV28; 7 bases line up with TRBD1. Trimming cost V 6 bases and J 1 base; bases outside gene matches: 0. The CDR3 loop spans 13 amino acids. Looked up from germline, CDR1 is MDHEN and CDR2 is SYDVKM. The CDR3 region is CASSRGSYNEQFF. In DNA, the CDR3 is TGTGCCAGCAGCAGGGGGTCCTACAATGAGCAGTTCTTC.

This clone has only a few counts. The V and J genes are TRBV12-3 or TRBV12-4 and TRBJ2-7; D perhaps matches TRBD1 (5 bases). This CDR3 comprises 11 residues. Trimming cost V 7 bases and J 3 bases, with 7 bases left between them. The CDR3 bases are TGTGCCAGCATGACAGACTACGAGCAGTACTTC. The encoded protein is CASMTDYEQYF.

The rearrangement joins TRBV12-3 or TRBV12-4 to TRBJ1-1; TRBD1 agrees at 7 bases. The CDR3 covers 13 residues. Unmatched junction bases numbered 6, after V lost 6 bases and J lost 5 bases. The CDR3 region is CASRTGWGTEAFF. CDR3 bases: TGTGCCAGCAGGACAGGGTGGGGGACTGAAGCTTTCTTT.

This chain links TRBV5-4 with TRBJ2-2, with D maybe TRBD2 (6 bases). The V end lost 4 bases, the J end lost 3 bases, and 13 bases lay between the germline ends. This CDR3 is 15 amino acids long. CDR1 and CDR2 from the germline V gene are SGHNT and YYREEE (reference sequence). The CDR3 DNA sequence: TGTGCCAGCAGCGGGGGACTCCGGGACACCGGGGAGCTGTTTTTT. As protein: CASSGGLRDTGELFF.

The chain is built from TRBV5-6 and TRBJ2-1; maybe TRBD1 (5 bases). Per the germline V gene, CDR1 is SGHDT and CDR2 is YYEEEE. V gave up 4 bases and J gave up 7 bases, with 24 bases separating them. CDR3 length: 17 residues. This chain's CDR3 is CASSAYKTGHKGNEQFF. CDR3 nucleotides: TGTGCCAGCAGCGCATACAAAACTGGACACAAGGGGAATGAGCAGTTCTTC.